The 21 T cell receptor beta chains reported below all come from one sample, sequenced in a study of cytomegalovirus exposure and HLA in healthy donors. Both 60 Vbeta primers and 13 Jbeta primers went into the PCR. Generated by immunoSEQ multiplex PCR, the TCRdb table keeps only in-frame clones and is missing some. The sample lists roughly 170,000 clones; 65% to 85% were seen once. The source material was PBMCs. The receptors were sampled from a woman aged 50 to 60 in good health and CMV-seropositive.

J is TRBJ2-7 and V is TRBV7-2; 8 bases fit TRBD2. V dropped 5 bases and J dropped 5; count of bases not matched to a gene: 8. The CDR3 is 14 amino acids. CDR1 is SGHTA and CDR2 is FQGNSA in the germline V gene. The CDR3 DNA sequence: TGTGCCAGCAGCGCTGGACTAGCCAACGACGAGCAGTACTTC. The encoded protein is CASSAGLANDEQYF.

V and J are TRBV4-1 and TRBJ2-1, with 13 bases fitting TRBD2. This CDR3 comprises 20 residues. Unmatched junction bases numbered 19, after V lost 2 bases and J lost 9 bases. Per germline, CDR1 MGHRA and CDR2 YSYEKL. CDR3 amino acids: CASSQQGGRITSGRASEQFF. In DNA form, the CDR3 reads TGCGCCAGCAGCCAACAAGGCGGAAGAATTACTAGCGGGAGGGCGAGTGAGCAGTTCTTC.

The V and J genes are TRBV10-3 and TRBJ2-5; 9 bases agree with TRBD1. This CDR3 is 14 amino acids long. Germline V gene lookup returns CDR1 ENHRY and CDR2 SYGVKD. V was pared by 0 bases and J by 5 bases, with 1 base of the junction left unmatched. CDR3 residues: CAISESTGGETQYF. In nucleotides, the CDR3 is TGTGCCATCAGTGAGTCAACAGGGGGCGAGACCCAGTACTTC.

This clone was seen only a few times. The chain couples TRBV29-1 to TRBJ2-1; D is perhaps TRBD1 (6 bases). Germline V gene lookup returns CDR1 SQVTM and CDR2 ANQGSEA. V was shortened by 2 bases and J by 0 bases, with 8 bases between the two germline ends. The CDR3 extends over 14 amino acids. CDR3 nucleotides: TGCAGCGTTGAAACAGGGAGCTCCTACAATGAGCAGTTCTTC. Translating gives CSVETGSSYNEQFF.

In nucleotides, the CDR3 is TGTGCCAGCACACGGGACAGGCAGGTTGAGACCCAGTACTTC. Protein: CASTRDRQVETQYF. The gene calls are TRBV18 and TRBJ2-5; TRBD1 aligns across 8 bases. This CDR3 is 14 amino acids long. Trimming removed 8 bases from V and 5 bases from J; junction bases left unmatched: 10. The germline V gene encodes CDR1 KGHSH and CDR2 LQKENI.

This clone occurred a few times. The CDR3 here is CASSPGQFYGYTF. In DNA form, the CDR3 reads TGTGCCAGCAGTCCGGGACAGTTTTATGGCTACACCTTC. The chain is built from TRBV27 and TRBJ1-2; TRBD1 matches 7 bases. The CDR3 consists of 13 residues. V shed 5 bases and J 5 bases; nucleotides not matched to a gene: 5. Germline V gene lookup returns CDR1 MNHEY and CDR2 SMNVEV (reference sequence).

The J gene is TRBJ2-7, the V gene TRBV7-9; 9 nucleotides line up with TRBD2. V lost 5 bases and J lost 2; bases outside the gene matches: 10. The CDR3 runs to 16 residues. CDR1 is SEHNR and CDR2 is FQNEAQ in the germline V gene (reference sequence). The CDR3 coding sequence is TGTGCCAGCAGCGCCCTCGGGCGGGAGGGCACCTACGAGCAGTACTTC. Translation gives CASSALGREGTYEQYF.

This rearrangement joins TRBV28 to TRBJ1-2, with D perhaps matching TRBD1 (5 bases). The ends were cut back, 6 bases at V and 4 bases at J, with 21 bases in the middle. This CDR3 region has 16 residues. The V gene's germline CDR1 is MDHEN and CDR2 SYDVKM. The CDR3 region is CASSSPFGGATYGYTF. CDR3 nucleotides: TGTGCCAGCAGCTCCCCTTTTGGAGGGGCCACCTATGGCTACACCTTC.

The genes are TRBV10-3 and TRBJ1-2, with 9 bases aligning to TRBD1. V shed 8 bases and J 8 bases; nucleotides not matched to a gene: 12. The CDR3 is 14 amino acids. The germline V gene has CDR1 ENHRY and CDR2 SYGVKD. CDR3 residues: CAIGRQGVRRGYTF. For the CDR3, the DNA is TGTGCCATCGGACGACAGGGGGTTAGGAGAGGCTACACCTTC.

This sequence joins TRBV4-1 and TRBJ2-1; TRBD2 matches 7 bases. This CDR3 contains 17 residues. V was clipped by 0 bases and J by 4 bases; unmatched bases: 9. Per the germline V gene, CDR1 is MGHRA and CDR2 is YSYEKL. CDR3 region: CASSQDFTSVIYNEQFF. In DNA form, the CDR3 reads TGCGCCAGCAGCCAAGATTTCACTAGCGTTATATACAATGAGCAGTTCTTC.

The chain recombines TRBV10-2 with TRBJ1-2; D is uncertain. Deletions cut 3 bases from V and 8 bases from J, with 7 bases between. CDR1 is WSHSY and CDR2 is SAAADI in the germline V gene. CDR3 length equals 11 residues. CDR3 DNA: TGCGCCAGCAGTGACCTTACAGGCTACACCTTC. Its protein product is CASSDLTGYTF.

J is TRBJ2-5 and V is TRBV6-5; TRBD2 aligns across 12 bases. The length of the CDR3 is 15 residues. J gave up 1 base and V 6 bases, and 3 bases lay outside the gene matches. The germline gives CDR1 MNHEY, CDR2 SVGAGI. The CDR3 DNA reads TGTGCCAGCAGACCTAGCGGGGGGGTCCAAGAGACCCAGTACTTC. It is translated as CASRPSGGVQETQYF.

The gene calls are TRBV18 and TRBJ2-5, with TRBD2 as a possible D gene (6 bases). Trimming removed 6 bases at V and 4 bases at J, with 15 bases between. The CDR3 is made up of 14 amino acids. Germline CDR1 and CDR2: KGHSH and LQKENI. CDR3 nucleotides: TGTGCCAGCTCGCAAAGCGGGTTCGTAGAGACCCAGTACTTC. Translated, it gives CASSQSGFVETQYF.

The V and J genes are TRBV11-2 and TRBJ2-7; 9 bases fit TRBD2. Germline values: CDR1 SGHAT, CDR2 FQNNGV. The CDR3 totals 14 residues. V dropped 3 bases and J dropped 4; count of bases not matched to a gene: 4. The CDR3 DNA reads TGTGCCAGCAGCTTGAGCGGGAGGCCGTACGAGCAGTACTTC. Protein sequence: CASSLSGRPYEQYF.

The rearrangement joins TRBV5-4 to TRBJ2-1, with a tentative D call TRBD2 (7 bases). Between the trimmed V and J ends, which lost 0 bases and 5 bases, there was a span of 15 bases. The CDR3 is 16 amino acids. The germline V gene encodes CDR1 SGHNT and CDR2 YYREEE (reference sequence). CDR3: CASSLDLRGAHNEQFF. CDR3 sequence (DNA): TGTGCCAGCAGCTTGGATCTTCGGGGGGCCCACAATGAGCAGTTCTTC.

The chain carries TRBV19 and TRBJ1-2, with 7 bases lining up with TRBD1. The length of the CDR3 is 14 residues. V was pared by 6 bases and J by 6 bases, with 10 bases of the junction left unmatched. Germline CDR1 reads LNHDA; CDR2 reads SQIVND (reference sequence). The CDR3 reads CASSRLTGVHGYTF. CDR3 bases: TGTGCCAGTAGCCGACTTACAGGGGTACATGGCTACACCTTC. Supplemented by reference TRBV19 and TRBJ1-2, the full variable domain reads DGGITQSPKYLFRKEGQNVTLSCEQNLNHDAMYWYRQDPGQGLRLIYYSQIVNDFQKGDIAEGYSVSREKKESFPLTVTSAQKNPTAFYLCASSRLTGVHGYTFGSGTRLTVV.

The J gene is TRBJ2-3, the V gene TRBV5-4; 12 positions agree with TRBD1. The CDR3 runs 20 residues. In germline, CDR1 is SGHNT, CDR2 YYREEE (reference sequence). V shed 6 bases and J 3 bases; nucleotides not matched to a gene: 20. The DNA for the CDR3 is TGTGCCAGCAACAGTAAGGGGGACAGGGGGCGCGTAGGAAGTACAGATACGCAGTATTTT. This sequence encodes CASNSKGDRGRVGSTDTQYF. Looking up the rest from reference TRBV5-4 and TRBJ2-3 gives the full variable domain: ETGVTQSPTHLIKTRGQQVTLRCSSQSGHNTVSWYQQALGQGPQFIFQYYREEENGRGNFPPRFSGLQFPNYSSELNVNALELDDSALYLCASNSKGDRGRVGSTDTQYFGPGTRLTVL.

CDR3 sequence (DNA): TGTGCCAGCAGCCCTGGGCGCCCTTCCTATGGCTACACCTTC. This codes for CASSPGRPSYGYTF. The chain combines TRBV7-2 with TRBJ1-2, with D hard to call. Trimming removed 5 bases at V and 4 bases at J, with 14 bases between. In germline, CDR1 is SGHTA, CDR2 FQGNSA. This CDR3 is built from 14 residues.

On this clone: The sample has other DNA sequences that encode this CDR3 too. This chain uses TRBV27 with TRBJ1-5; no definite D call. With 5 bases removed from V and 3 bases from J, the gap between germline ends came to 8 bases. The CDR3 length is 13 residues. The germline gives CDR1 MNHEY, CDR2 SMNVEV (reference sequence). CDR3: CASSPGYNQPQHF. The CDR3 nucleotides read TGTGCCAGCAGTCCGGGGTACAATCAGCCCCAGCATTTT.

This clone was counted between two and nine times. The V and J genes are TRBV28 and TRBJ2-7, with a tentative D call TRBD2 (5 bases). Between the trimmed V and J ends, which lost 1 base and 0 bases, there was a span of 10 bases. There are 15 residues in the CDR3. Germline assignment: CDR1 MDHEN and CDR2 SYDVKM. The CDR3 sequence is CASSLSWESSYEQYF. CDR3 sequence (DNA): TGTGCCAGCAGTTTATCATGGGAGAGCTCCTACGAGCAGTACTTC.

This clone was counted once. The CDR3 DNA reads TGCGCCAGCAGCCAAGATACCGGGACAGGTGCGGGCAATGAGCAGTTCTTC. Residues: CASSQDTGTGAGNEQFF. The chain links TRBV4-3 to TRBJ2-1; 8 positions agree with TRBD1. Germline CDR1 and CDR2: LGHNA and YSLEER. V dropped 0 bases and J dropped 6; count of bases not matched to a gene: 10. The CDR3 contains 17 residues.